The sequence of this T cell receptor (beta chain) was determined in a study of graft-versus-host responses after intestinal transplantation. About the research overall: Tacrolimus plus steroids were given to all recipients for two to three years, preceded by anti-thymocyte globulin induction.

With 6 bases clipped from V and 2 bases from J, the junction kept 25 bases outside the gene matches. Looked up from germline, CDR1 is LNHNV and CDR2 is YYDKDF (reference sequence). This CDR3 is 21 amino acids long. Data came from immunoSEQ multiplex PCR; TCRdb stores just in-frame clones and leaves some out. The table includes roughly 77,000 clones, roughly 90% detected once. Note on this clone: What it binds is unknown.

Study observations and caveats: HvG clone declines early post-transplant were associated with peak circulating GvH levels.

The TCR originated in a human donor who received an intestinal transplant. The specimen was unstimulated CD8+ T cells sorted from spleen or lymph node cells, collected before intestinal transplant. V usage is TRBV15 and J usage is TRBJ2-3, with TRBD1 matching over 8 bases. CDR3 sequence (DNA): TGTGCCACCAGAGCAGTGCCCCGTAAACGCCTCAGGGGGCTTACCACAGATACGCAGTATTTT. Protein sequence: CATRAVPRKRLRGLTTDTQYF. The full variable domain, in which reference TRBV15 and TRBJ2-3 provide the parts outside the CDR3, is DAMVIQNPRYQVTQFGKPVTLSCSQTLNHNVMYWYQQKSSQAPKLLFHYYDKDFNNEADTPDNFQSRRPNTSFCFLDIRSPGLGDTAMYLCATRAVPRKRLRGLTTDTQYFGPGTRLTVL.